This entry features one TCR beta chain sequence. This specimen comes from a study of CXCR3-negative and CXCR3-positive naive CD8 T cells. The wider study: Roughly 1.5 +/- 0.3 million TRB reads came from each library, giving 110 million to 150 million in total.

Germline V CDR1 and CDR2: MNHEY, SVGEGT. The CDR3 has 15 amino acids. The authors made the TRB cDNA libraries by 5' RACE using UMI labels. For each CDR3 protein, TCRdb gives one entry from its re-call of the 5' RACE reads, without DNA. The sample features fewer than 80,000 distinct CDR3 sequences, with around 1.5% in its top ten. The sample taken for sequencing was naive CXCR3- CD8+ T cells from blood. Specified subset: CD45RO-CCR7+CD27+CD95- naive CD8+ T cells lacking CXCR3 (TNR3-). The rearrangement links TRBV6-2 or TRBV6-3 to TRBJ1-1; TCRdb's assignment of TRBD1 cannot be checked, as there is no DNA. The sequence derives from a human donor in good health. Some clones in this sample may be carry-over from other donors' samples. CDR3: CASSTRTGGDTEAFF.